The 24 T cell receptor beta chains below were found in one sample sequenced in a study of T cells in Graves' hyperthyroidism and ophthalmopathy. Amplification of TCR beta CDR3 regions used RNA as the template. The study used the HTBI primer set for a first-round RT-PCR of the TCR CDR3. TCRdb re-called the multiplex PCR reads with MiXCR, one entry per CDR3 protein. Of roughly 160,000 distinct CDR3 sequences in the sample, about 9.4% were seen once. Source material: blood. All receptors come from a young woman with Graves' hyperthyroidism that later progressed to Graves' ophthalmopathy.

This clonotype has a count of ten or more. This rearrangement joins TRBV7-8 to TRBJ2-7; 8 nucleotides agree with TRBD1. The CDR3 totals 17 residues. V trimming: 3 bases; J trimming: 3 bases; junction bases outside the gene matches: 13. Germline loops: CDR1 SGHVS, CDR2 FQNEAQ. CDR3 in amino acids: CASSFLGQGRRNYEQYF. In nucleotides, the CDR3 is TGTGCCAGCAGCTTTTTAGGACAGGGCCGTAGGAACTACGAGCAGTACTTC.

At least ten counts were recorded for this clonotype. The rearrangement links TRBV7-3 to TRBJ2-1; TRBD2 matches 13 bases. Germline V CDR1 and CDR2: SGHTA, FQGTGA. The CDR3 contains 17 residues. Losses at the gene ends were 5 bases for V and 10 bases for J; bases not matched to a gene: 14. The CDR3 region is CASSQLEGGLAGPEQFF. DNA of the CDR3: TGTGCCAGCAGCCAACTGGAGGGGGGACTAGCGGGACCCGAGCAGTTCTTC.

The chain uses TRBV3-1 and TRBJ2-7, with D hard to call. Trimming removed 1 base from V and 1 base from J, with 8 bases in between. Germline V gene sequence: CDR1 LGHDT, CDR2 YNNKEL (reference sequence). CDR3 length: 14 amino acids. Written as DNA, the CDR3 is TGTGCCAGCAGCCAAGTGGGCGGTTCCTACGAGCAGTACTTC. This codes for CASSQVGGSYEQYF.

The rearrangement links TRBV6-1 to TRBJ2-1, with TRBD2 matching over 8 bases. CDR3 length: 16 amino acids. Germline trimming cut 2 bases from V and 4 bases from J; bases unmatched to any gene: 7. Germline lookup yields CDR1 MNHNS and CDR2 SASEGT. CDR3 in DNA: TGTGCCAGCAGTGAATTAAGCGGGAGTTCTTACAATGAGCAGTTCTTC. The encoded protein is CASSELSGSSYNEQFF.

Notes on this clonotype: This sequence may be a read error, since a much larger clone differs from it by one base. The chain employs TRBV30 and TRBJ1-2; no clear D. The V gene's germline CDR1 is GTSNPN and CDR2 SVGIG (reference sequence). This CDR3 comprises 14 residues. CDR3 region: CAWSPPTLLGGDTF. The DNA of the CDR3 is TGTGCCTGGAGTCCTCCGACCCTACTCGGTGGCGACACCTTC.

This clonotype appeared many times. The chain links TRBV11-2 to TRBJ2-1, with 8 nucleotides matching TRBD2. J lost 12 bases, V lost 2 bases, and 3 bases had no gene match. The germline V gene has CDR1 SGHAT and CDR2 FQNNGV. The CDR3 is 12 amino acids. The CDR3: CASSLPGGGQFF. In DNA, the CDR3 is TGTGCCAGCAGCTTACCCGGGGGGGGGCAGTTCTTC.

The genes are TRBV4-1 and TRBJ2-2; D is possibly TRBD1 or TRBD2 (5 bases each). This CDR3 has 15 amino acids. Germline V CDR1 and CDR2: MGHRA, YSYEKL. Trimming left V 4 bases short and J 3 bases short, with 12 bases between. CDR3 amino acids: CASSPGVQDTGELFF. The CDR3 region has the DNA TGCGCCAGCAGCCCCGGGGTACAGGACACCGGGGAGCTGTTTTTT.

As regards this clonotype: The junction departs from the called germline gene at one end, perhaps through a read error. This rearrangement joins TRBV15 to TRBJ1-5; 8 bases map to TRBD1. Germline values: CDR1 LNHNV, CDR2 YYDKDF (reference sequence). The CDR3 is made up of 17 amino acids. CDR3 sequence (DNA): TGTGCCACCAGCAGATTGACAGGGGTGTATAGCAATCGGCCCCAGCATTTT. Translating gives CATSRLTGVYSNRPQHF.

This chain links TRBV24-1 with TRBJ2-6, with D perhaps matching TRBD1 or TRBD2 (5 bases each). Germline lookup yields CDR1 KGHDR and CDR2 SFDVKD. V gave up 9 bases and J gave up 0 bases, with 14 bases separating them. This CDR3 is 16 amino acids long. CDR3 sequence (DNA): TGTGCCACCCCGGGACCTATGGACTCTGGGGCCAACGTCCTGACTTTC. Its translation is CATPGPMDSGANVLTF.

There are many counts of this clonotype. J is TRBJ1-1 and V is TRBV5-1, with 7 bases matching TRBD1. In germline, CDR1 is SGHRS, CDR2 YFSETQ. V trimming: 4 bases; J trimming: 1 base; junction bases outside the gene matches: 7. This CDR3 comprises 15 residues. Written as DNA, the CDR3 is TGCGCCAGCAGCAGTACCAACAGGGGGAACACTGAAGCTTTCTTT. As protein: CASSSTNRGNTEAFF.

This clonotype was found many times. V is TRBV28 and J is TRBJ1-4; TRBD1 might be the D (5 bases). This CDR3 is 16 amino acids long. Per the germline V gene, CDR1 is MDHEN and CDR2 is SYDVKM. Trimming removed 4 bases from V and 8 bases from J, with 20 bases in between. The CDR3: CASSSTHGLRGEKLFF. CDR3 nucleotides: TGTGCCAGCAGTTCGACACACGGTTTAAGGGGAGAAAAACTGTTTTTT.

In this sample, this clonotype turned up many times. CDR3 amino acids: CSARDPWPGRDNEQFF. Written as DNA, the CDR3 is TGCAGTGCTAGAGATCCGTGGCCGGGAAGGGACAATGAGCAGTTCTTC. The V and J genes are TRBV20-1 and TRBJ2-1, with a weak D call TRBD2 (5 bases). The length of the CDR3 is 16 residues. The V end lost 0 bases, the J end lost 5 bases, and 17 bases lay between the germline ends. The V gene's germline CDR1 is DFQATT and CDR2 SNEGSKA (reference sequence).

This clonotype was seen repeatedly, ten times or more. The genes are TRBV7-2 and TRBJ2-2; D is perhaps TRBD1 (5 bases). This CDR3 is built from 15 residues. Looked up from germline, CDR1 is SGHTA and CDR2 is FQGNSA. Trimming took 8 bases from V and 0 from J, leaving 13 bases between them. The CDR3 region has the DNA TGTGCCAGCCACAGGCCGGGCACGAACACCGGGGAGCTGTTTTTT. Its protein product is CASHRPGTNTGELFF.

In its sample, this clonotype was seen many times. This CDR3 is CASSESGSPEKLFF. The CDR3 bases are TGTGCCAGCAGTGAATCCGGGTCACCTGAAAAACTGTTTTTT. This chain links TRBV2 with TRBJ1-4; D gene ambiguous. The length of the CDR3 is 14 residues. CDR1 and CDR2 from the germline V gene are SNHLY and FYNNEI. Deletions cut 2 bases from V and 7 bases from J, with 11 bases between.

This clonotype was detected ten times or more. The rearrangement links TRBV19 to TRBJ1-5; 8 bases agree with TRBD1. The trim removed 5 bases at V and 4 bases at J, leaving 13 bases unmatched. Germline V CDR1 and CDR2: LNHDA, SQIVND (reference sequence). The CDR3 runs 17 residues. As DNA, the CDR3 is TGTGCCAGTAGTTCCAACCTCGACAGGGGTCCGAATCAGCCCCAGCATTTT. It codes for CASSSNLDRGPNQPQHF.

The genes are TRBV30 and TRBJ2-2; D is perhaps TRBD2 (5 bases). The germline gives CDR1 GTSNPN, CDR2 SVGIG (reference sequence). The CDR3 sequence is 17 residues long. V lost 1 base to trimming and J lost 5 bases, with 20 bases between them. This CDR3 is CAWSGLGTSSRTGELFF. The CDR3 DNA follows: TGTGCCTGGAGTGGCCTAGGAACTAGTTCTAGAACCGGGGAGCTGTTTTTT.

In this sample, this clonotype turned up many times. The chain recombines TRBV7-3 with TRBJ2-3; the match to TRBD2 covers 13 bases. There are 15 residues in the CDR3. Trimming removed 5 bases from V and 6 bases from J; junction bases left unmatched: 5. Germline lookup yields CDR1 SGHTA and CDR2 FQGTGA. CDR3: CASSRTSGSLDTQYF. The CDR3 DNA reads TGTGCCAGCAGCCGGACTAGCGGGAGTCTCGATACGCAGTATTTT.

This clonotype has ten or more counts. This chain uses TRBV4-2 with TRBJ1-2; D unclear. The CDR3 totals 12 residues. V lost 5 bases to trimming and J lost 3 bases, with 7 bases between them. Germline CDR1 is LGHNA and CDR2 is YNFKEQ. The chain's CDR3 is CASSSNHYGYTF. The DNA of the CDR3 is TGTGCCAGCAGCTCCAATCACTATGGCTACACCTTC.

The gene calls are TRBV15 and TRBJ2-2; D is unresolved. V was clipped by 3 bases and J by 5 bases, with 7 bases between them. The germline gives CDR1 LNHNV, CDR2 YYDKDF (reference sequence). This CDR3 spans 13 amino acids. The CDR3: CATSRETTGELFF. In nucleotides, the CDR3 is TGTGCCACCAGCAGGGAGACAACCGGGGAGCTGTTTTTT.

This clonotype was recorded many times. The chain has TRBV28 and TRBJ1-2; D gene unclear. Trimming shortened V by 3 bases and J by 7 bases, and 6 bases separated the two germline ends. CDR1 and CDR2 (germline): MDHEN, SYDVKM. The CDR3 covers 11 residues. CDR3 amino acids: CASSLGFGYTF. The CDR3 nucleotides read TGTGCCAGCAGTTTGGGTTTTGGCTACACCTTC.

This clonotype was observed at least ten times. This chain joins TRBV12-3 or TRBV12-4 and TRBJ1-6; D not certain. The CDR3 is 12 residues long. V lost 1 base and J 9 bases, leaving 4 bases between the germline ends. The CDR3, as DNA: TGTGCCAGCAGTTTAGGTGGTTCACCCCTCCACTTT. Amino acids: CASSLGGSPLHF.

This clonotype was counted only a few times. The chain's CDR3 is CASSQVQGAKAFF. The DNA of the CDR3 is TGCGCCAGCAGCCAAGTTCAGGGGGCGAAGGCTTTCTTT. This rearrangement joins TRBV4-1 to TRBJ1-1; the match to TRBD1 covers 8 bases. The CDR3 consists of 13 residues. Losses at the gene ends were 1 base for V and 11 bases for J; bases not matched to a gene: 6. In germline, CDR1 is MGHRA, CDR2 YSYEKL.

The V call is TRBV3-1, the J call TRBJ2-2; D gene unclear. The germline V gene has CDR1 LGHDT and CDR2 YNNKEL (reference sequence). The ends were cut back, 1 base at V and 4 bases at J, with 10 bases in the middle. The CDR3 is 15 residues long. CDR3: CASSQGTEVTGELFF. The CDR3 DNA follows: TGTGCCAGCAGCCAAGGAACCGAGGTCACCGGGGAGCTGTTTTTT. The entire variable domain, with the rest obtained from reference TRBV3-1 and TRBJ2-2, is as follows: DTAVSQTPKYLVTQMGNDKSIKCEQNLGHDTMYWYKQDSKKFLKIMFSYNNKELIINETVPNRFSPKSPDKAHLNLHINSLELGDSAVYFCASSQGTEVTGELFFGEGSRLTVL.

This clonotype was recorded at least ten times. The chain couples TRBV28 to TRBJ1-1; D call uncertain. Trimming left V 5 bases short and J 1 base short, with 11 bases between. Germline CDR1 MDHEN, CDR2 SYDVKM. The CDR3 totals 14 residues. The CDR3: CASSQGPGNTEAFF. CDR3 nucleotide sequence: TGTGCCAGCAGTCAAGGGCCAGGGAACACTGAAGCTTTCTTT.